The clone carrying this T cell receptor (beta chain) has a count of ten or more. This specimen belongs to a study of T cells in Graves' hyperthyroidism and ophthalmopathy. TCR beta CDR3 regions were amplified from RNA. A first-round RT-PCR of the TCR CDR3 used the HTBI primer set. TCRdb passed the multiplex PCR reads through MiXCR, listing each CDR3 protein once. Of around 690,000 distinct CDR3 sequences in the sample, 15% to 20% were seen once. Hyperthyroidism, newly diagnosed and lasting under 2 months, affected patients aged 18 to 65. Sequencing was performed on blood. This sequence originates from a man aged 50 to 60 with Graves' hyperthyroidism.

The chain's CDR3 is CASSVGVGGAGNQPQHF. In DNA, the CDR3 is TGTGCCAGCAGTGTTGGGGTAGGGGGCGCGGGGAATCAGCCCCAGCATTTT. V usage is TRBV2 and J usage is TRBJ1-5; 7 nucleotides line up with TRBD1. The CDR3 extends over 17 amino acids. From germline, CDR1 is SNHLY and CDR2 FYNNEI. With 4 bases clipped from V and 4 bases from J, the junction kept 13 bases outside the gene matches.